The 8 T cell receptor beta chains reported below all come from one sample, sequenced in a study of cytomegalovirus exposure and HLA in healthy donors. Sequencing used immunoSEQ multiplex PCR; TCRdb keeps in-frame clones, though not all of them. The sample holds 200,000 to 250,000 clones, almost 90% seen once. The source material was PBMCs. These TCRs come from a woman between 18 and 30 years old in good health and CMV-seronegative.

The V and J genes are TRBV7-8 and TRBJ1-5; D gene unclear. CDR3 length equals 15 residues. Trimming cost V 8 bases and J 0 bases, with 14 bases left between them. Germline V lookup: CDR1 SGHVS, CDR2 FQNEAQ. The CDR3 loop reads CASARTRDSNQPQHF. In nucleotides, the CDR3 is TGTGCCAGCGCTCGCACACGGGATAGCAATCAGCCCCAGCATTTT.

This clone was counted once. The chain carries TRBV15 and TRBJ2-3; 10 bases are a match to TRBD2. Trimming took 6 bases from V and 3 from J; bases not matched to a gene: 6. The CDR3 has 15 amino acids. Germline CDR1 is LNHNV and CDR2 is YYDKDF (reference sequence). This chain's CDR3 is CATRRERGGTDTQYF. For the CDR3, the DNA is TGTGCCACCAGGAGGGAGCGGGGGGGGACAGATACGCAGTATTTT.

This clone was counted a single time. In DNA form, the CDR3 reads TGTGCCAGCAGCTTAGGGGCAGGGGGAGGTGGCTACACCTTC. This codes for CASSLGAGGGGYTF. V gene TRBV7-6 combines with J gene TRBJ1-2, with 7 positions matching TRBD1. Germline trimming cut 1 base from V and 7 bases from J; bases unmatched to any gene: 6. The germline V gene encodes CDR1 SGHVS and CDR2 FNYEAQ. CDR3 length: 14 residues.

V is TRBV4-3 and J is TRBJ2-5; 9 nucleotides match TRBD2. Trimming removed 4 bases from V and 1 base from J; junction bases left unmatched: 7. CDR3 length equals 16 residues. Per germline, CDR1 LGHNA and CDR2 YSLEER. CDR3 region: CASSRSLAGFQETQYF. CDR3 DNA: TGCGCCAGCAGCCGTTCCCTAGCGGGATTCCAAGAGACCCAGTACTTC.

The rearrangement joins TRBV13 to TRBJ2-5, with 10 bases that match TRBD2. The CDR3 is 16 amino acids. V lost 5 bases and J lost 2; bases outside the gene matches: 8. CDR1 is PRHDT and CDR2 is FYEKMQ in the germline V gene (reference sequence). CDR3 in amino acids: CASSPWTSGLQETQYF. The CDR3 DNA is TGTGCCAGCAGCCCTTGGACTAGCGGCCTACAAGAGACCCAGTACTTC.

V and J are TRBV15 and TRBJ2-1; 13 bases are shared with TRBD2. V lost 0 bases and J lost 6; bases outside the gene matches: 5. This CDR3 is 17 amino acids long. CDR1 and CDR2 from the germline V gene are LNHNV and YYDKDF (reference sequence). The CDR3 nucleotides read TGTGCCACCAGCAGAGATCAAGGACTAGCGGGAGTCAATGAGCAGTTCTTC. This codes for CATSRDQGLAGVNEQFF.

The chain joins TRBV9 to TRBJ2-3, with 12 bases aligning to TRBD2. Germline loops: CDR1 SGDLS, CDR2 YYNGEE. Trimming removed 3 bases from V and 14 bases from J; junction bases left unmatched: 13. The CDR3 has 15 residues. The CDR3 sequence: CASSAHTLAGGPMYF. The DNA for the CDR3 is TGTGCCAGCAGCGCCCACACCCTAGCGGGAGGGCCTATGTATTTT.

V gene TRBV5-8 combines with J gene TRBJ1-1; D may be TRBD1 (6 bases). V lost 4 bases and J 2 bases, leaving 12 bases between the germline ends. The germline CDR1 and CDR2 sequences are SGHTS and YDEGEE. The CDR3 has 14 amino acids. The chain's CDR3 is CASSLGQPNTEAFF. CDR3 nucleotides: TGTGCCAGCAGCCTTGGACAGCCAAACACTGAAGCTTTCTTT.